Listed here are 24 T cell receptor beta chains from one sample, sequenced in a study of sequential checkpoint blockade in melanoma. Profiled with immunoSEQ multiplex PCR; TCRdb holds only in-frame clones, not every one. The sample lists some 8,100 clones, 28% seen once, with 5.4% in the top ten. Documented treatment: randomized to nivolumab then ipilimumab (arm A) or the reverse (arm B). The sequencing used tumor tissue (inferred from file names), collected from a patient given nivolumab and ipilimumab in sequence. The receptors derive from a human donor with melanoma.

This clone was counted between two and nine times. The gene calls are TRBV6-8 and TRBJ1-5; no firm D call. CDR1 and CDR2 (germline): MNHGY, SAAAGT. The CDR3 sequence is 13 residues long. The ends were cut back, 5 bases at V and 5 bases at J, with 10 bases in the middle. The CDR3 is CASSVGLYQPQHF. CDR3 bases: TGTGCCAGCAGTGTAGGTCTATATCAGCCCCAGCATTTT.

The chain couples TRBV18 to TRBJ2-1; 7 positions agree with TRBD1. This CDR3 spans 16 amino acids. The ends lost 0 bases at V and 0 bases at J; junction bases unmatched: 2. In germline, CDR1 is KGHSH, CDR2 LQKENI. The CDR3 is CASSPPRGSSYNEQFF. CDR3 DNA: TGTGCCAGCTCACCACCCAGGGGGAGCTCCTACAATGAGCAGTTCTTC.

The DNA for the CDR3 is TGCGCCAGCAGCTTAGGCAGGGGGGAGGCCCAAGAGACCCAGTACTTC. Protein: CASSLGRGEAQETQYF. This rearrangement joins TRBV5-1 to TRBJ2-5; possible D gene TRBD1, 7 bases. The CDR3 is 16 amino acids. The V gene lost 2 bases and the J gene lost 1 base, with 15 bases spanning the gap. Per the germline V gene, CDR1 is SGHRS and CDR2 is YFSETQ.

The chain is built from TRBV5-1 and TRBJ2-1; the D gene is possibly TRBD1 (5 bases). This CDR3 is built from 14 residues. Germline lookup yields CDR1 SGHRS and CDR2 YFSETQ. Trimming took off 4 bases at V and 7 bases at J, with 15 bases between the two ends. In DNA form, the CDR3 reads TGCGCCAGCAGCGTCGGGTCCCAGGGAAATGAGCAGTTCTTC. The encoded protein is CASSVGSQGNEQFF.

The CDR3 sequence is CASSTGGKWAEQYF. Written as DNA, the CDR3 is TGTGCCAGTAGTACGGGGGGGAAGTGGGCCGAGCAGTACTTC. V is TRBV19 and J is TRBJ2-7; 8 bases align to TRBD2. Germline V gene data show CDR1 as LNHDA and CDR2 as SQIVND (reference sequence). Trimming at V came to 4 bases and at J to 6 bases, leaving 8 bases not matched to a gene. This CDR3 spans 14 amino acids.

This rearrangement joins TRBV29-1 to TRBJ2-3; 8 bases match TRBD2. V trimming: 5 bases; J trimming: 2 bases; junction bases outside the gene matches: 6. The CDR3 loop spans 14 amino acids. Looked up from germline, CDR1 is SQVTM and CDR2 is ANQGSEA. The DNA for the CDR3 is TGCAGCGTTCAGCGGGGGACCTTCACAGATACGCAGTATTTT. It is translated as CSVQRGTFTDTQYF.

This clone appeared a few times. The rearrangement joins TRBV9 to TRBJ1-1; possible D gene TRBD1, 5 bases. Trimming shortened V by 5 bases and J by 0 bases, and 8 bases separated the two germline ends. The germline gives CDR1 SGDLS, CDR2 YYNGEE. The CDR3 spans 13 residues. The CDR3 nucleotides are TGTGCCAGCAGGGGGCAGTTGAACACTGAAGCTTTCTTT. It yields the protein CASRGQLNTEAFF. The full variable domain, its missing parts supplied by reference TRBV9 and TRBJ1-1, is DSGVTQTPKHLITATGQRVTLRCSPRSGDLSVYWYQQSLDQGLQFLIQYYNGEERAKGNILERFSAQQFPDLHSELNLSSLELGDSALYFCASRGQLNTEAFFGQGTRLTVV.

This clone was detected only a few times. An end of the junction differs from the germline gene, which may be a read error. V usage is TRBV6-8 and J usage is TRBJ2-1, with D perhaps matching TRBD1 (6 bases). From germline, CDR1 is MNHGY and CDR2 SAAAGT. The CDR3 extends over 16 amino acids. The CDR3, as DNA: TGTGCCAGCAGCCTAGATCCGGGCAGGGGCTACGATGAGCAGTTCTTC. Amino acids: CASSLDPGRGYDEQFF.

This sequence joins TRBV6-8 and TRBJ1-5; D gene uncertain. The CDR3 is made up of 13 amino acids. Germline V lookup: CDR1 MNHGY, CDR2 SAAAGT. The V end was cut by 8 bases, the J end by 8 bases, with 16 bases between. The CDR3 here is CASRDRRPEPQHF. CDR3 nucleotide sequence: TGTGCCAGCCGAGACCGACGCCCGGAGCCCCAGCATTTT.

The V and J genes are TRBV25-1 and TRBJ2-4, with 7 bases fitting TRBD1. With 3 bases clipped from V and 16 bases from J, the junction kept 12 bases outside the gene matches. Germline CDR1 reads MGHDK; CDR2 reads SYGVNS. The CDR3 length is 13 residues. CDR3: CASSDPRQGAQYF. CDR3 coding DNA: TGTGCCAGCAGTGATCCCAGACAGGGAGCACAATACTTC. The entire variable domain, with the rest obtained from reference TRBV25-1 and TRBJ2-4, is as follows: EADIYQTPRYLVIGTGKKITLECSQTMGHDKMYWYQQDPGMELHLIHYSYGVNSTEKGDLSSESTVSRIRTEHFPLTLESARPSHTSQYLCASSDPRQGAQYFGAGTRLSVL.

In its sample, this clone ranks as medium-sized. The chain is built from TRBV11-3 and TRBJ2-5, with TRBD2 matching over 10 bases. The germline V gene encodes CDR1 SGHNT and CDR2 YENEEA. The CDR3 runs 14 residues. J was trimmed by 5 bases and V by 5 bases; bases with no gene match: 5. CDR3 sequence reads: CASSQSGGVETQYF. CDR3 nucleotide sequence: TGTGCCAGCAGCCAAAGCGGGGGGGTTGAGACCCAGTACTTC.

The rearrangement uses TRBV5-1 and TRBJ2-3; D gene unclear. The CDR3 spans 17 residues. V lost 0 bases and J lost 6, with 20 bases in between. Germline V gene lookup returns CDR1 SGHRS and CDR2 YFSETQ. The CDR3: CASSLDLAVTIGDTQYF. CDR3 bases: TGCGCCAGCAGCTTGGATCTGGCGGTAACCATAGGGGATACGCAGTATTTT.

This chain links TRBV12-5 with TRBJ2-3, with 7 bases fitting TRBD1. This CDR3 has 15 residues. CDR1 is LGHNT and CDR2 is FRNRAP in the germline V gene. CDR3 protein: CASTRQGTSLNTQYF. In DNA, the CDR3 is TGTGCCAGCACCCGACAGGGTACATCTCTAAATACGCAGTATTTT.

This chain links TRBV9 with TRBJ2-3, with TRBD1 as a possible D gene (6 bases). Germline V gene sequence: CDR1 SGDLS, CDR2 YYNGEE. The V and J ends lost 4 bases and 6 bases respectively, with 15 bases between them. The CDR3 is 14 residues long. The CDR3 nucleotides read TGTGCCAGCAGCTTCGACAGGCCCGGGGATACGCAGTATTTT. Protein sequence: CASSFDRPGDTQYF.

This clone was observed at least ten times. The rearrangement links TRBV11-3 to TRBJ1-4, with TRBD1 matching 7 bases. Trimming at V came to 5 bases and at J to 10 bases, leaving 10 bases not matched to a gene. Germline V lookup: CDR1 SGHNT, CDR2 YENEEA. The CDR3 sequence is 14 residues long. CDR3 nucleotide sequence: TGTGCCAGCAGCCCCGACAGGGACGGGGCAAAACTGTTTTTT. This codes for CASSPDRDGAKLFF.

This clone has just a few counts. The CDR3 DNA reads as TGTGCCAGCAGCCACGTTGGGGGGAGTTCCTACGAGCAGTACTTC. Translating gives CASSHVGGSSYEQYF. The V call is TRBV11-3, the J call TRBJ2-7; D is perhaps TRBD2 (6 bases). The V end was cut by 5 bases, the J end by 1 base, with 15 bases between. Germline lookup yields CDR1 SGHNT and CDR2 YENEEA. The CDR3 has 15 residues.

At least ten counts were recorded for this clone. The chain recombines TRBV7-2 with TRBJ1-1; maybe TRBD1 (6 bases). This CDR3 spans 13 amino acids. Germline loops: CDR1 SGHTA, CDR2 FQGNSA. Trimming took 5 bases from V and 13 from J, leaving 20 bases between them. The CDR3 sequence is CASSRDQQGSGFF. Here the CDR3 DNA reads TGTGCCAGCAGCCGGGATCAACAGGGCTCCGGTTTCTTT.

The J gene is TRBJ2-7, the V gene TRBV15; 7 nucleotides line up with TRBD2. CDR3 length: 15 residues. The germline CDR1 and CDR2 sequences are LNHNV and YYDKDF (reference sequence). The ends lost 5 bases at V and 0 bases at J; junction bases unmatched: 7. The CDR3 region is CATSPSRGDSYEQYF. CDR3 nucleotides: TGTGCCACCAGCCCTTCTCGGGGGGACTCCTACGAGCAGTACTTC.

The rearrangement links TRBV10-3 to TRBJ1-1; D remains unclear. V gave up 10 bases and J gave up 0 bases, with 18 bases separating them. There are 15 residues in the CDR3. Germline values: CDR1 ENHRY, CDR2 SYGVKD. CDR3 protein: CASLSQAPMNTEAFF. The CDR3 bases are TGTGCCAGCTTAAGCCAGGCGCCTATGAACACTGAAGCTTTCTTT.

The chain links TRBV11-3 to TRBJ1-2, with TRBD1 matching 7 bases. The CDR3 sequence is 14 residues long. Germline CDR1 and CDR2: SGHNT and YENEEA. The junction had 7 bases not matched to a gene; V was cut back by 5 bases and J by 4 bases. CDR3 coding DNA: TGTGCCAGCAGCACGGGGACAGCGAGCTATGGCTACACCTTC. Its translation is CASSTGTASYGYTF.

For the CDR3, the DNA is TGCAGCGCCGCAGAGGGTGGGAGCTACGAGCAGTACTTC. Amino acid sequence: CSAAEGGSYEQYF. The rearrangement uses TRBV29-1 and TRBJ2-7, with D perhaps TRBD2 (5 bases). V lost 7 bases to trimming and J lost 3 bases, with 16 bases between them. The V gene's germline CDR1 is SQVTM and CDR2 ANQGSEA. The CDR3 runs to 13 residues.

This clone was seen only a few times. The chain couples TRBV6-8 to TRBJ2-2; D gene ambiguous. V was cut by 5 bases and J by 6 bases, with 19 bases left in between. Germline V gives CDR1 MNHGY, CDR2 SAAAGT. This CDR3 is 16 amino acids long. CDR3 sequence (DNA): TGTGCCAGCAGTAAAAGCCGTAGTTTGTCCCCCGGGGAGCTGTTTTTT. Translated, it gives CASSKSRSLSPGELFF.

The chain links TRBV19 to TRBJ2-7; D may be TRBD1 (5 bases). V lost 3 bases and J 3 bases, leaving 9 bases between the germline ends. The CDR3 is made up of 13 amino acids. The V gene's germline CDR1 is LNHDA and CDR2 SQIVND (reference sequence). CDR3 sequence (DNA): TGTGCCAGTAGTATTGCCCAGGGCTACGAGCAGTACTTC. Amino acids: CASSIAQGYEQYF.

The CDR3 DNA follows: TGTGCCAGCTCACTGCATCCGGGGACGGAGACCCAGTACTTC. The encoded protein is CASSLHPGTETQYF. The chain links TRBV18 to TRBJ2-5; TRBD1 or TRBD2 may be the D gene (5 bases each). Germline V gene data show CDR1 as KGHSH and CDR2 as LQKENI. This CDR3 has 14 residues. V lost 4 bases, J lost 5 bases, and 14 bases lay in between.